Presented here are 5 T cell receptor beta chains from one specimen sequenced in a study of cytomegalovirus exposure and HLA in healthy donors. The method was immunoSEQ multiplex PCR; TCRdb's version includes in-frame clones alone and lacks a portion of them. The profile shows 200,000 to 250,000 clones, about nine tenths of them singletons. The sample was PBMCs. The receptor set was obtained from a woman under 30 in good health and CMV-seronegative.

The rearrangement links TRBV9 to TRBJ1-1; TRBD1 matches 7 bases. Germline values: CDR1 SGDLS, CDR2 YYNGEE. This CDR3 has 13 amino acids. Germline trimming cut 3 bases from V and 8 bases from J; bases unmatched to any gene: 7. The CDR3 bases are TGTGCCAGCAGCGCCAGACAGGGAACCGAAGCTTTCTTT. Amino acid sequence: CASSARQGTEAFF.

This chain joins TRBV12-5 and TRBJ1-2, with D possibly being TRBD1 (5 bases). V lost 6 bases and J 2 bases, leaving 10 bases between the germline ends. This CDR3 comprises 13 residues. Germline-derived CDR1 and CDR2 are LGHNT and FRNRAP. The CDR3 bases are TGTGCTAGTGGCCCAGGGTTCAACTATGGCTACACCTTC. It codes for CASGPGFNYGYTF. The variable domain in full, with the rest retrieved from reference TRBV12-5 and TRBJ1-2, is DARVTQTPRHKVTEMGQEVTMRCQPILGHNTVFWYRQTMMQGLELLAYFRNRAPLDDSGMPKDRFSAEMPDATLATLKIQPSEPRDSAVYFCASGPGFNYGYTFGSGTRLTVV.

This chain links TRBV2 with TRBJ2-7; tentative D call: TRBD1 (6 bases). This CDR3 has 13 residues. Between the trimmed V and J ends, which lost 6 bases and 2 bases, there was a span of 11 bases. CDR1 and CDR2 (germline): SNHLY, FYNNEI. CDR3 amino acids: CASRDSGAYEQYF. In DNA, the CDR3 is TGTGCCAGCAGGGACTCAGGGGCCTACGAGCAGTACTTC.

With regard to this clone: A junction end diverges from the germline sequence, so it may reflect a read error. The V call is TRBV7-2, the J call TRBJ2-7; 9 bases match TRBD1. Germline CDR1 and CDR2: SGHTA and FQGNSA. The CDR3 extends over 16 amino acids. The CDR3 loop is CASSPVSGTGTQSEVF. CDR3 DNA: TGTGCCAGCAGCCCAGTGTCAGGGACAGGGACACAATCCGAAGTATTC.

The chain carries TRBV5-1 and TRBJ1-6, with TRBD1 matching 10 bases. After removal of 5 bases from V and 7 bases from J, the junction contained 9 bases not matched to a gene. CDR1 is SGHRS, CDR2 YFSETQ, per germline. This CDR3 spans 16 amino acids. CDR3 DNA sequence: TGCGCCAGCAGATACATACCGGGACAGGGGAATTCACCCCTCCACTTT. It encodes CASRYIPGQGNSPLHF.